These 11 T cell receptor beta chains share one sample of origin, sequenced in a study of CD8 T cells in ankylosing spondylitis. Study-level findings and limits: Ankylosing spondylitis blood seemed to carry a telltale TCR beta motif made of roughly 8 highly homologous variants.

Their recognized antigens are unknown. TCRdb independently ran MiXCR on the 5' RACE reads; one entry per CDR3 protein. The sample shows under 850,000 distinct CDR3 sequences, roughly 19% of them seen only once. Sequenced input: blood, either unsorted or a sorted T cell fraction (not recorded which). The receptor source for this set is a male donor with ankylosing spondylitis.

This clonotype was observed a handful of times. This chain uses TRBV4-1 with TRBJ1-1, with D unresolved. The length of the CDR3 is 13 residues. The V gene lost 1 base and the J gene lost 3 bases, with 6 bases spanning the gap. In germline, CDR1 is MGHRA, CDR2 YSYEKL. The CDR3, as DNA: TGCGCCAGCAGCCAAGTTACCTACACTGAAGCTTTCTTT. Residues: CASSQVTYTEAFF.

The table lists this clonotype with many counts. The J gene is TRBJ2-1, the V gene TRBV7-3; TRBD2 agrees at 10 bases. Germline CDR1 and CDR2: SGHTA and FQGTGA. V lost 3 bases and J lost 4; bases outside the gene matches: 3. This CDR3 has 15 amino acids. The CDR3 is CASSLGTSAYNEQFF. The CDR3 DNA reads TGTGCCAGCAGCTTGGGGACTAGCGCATACAATGAGCAGTTCTTC.

The J gene is TRBJ2-4, the V gene TRBV20-1; the D gene could be TRBD1 or TRBD2 (6 bases each). This CDR3 region has 15 residues. V lost 3 bases, J lost 1 base, and 13 bases lay in between. CDR1 and CDR2 from the germline V gene are DFQATT and SNEGSKA (reference sequence). The CDR3 sequence is CSASSGGEAKNIQYF. The CDR3 bases are TGCAGTGCTAGTTCCGGGGGCGAGGCCAAAAACATTCAGTACTTC.

This rearrangement joins TRBV7-2 to TRBJ2-3; 7 bases line up with TRBD2. The CDR3 has 14 residues. V dropped 5 bases and J dropped 2; count of bases not matched to a gene: 4. The germline V gene encodes CDR1 SGHTA and CDR2 FQGNSA. The CDR3 nucleotides read TGTGCCAGCAGCCAATGGGACTACACAGATACGCAGTATTTT. Translating it yields CASSQWDYTDTQYF.

The chain joins TRBV12-3 or TRBV12-4 to TRBJ2-5; D is possibly TRBD1 or TRBD2 (5 bases each). V dropped 8 bases and J dropped 5 bases, with 15 bases sitting between them. The CDR3 runs to 13 residues. Written as DNA, the CDR3 is TGTGCCAGCTGCCGGGGCTCTGGGGAGACCCAGTACTTC. Its protein product is CASCRGSGETQYF.

The table lists this clonotype with a count of one. The chain uses TRBV6-1 and TRBJ2-7; TRBD2 might be the D (5 bases). V was pared by 1 base and J by 0 bases, with 10 bases between. The CDR3 runs 15 residues. Germline CDR1 MNHNS, CDR2 SASEGT. The CDR3 sequence is CASSEGDGSSYEQYF. The CDR3 nucleotides are TGTGCCAGCAGTGAAGGGGATGGGAGCTCCTACGAGCAGTACTTC.

This clonotype qualifies as large (0.1 to 1%). This sequence joins TRBV10-3 and TRBJ1-5; 7 nucleotides match TRBD1. The CDR3 is 15 residues long. After removal of 5 bases from V and 4 bases from J, the junction contained 8 bases not matched to a gene. CDR1 is ENHRY and CDR2 is SYGVKD in the germline V gene. CDR3 sequence: CAISKRQGPNQPQHF. Here the CDR3 DNA reads TGTGCCATCAGTAAACGACAGGGCCCTAATCAGCCCCAGCATTTT.

This clonotype was observed a few times. The chain recombines TRBV7-2 with TRBJ2-2, with D possibly TRBD1 on 5 matching bases. The CDR3 sequence is 14 residues long. V lost 6 bases to trimming and J lost 3 bases, with 11 bases between them. Germline CDR1 reads SGHTA; CDR2 reads FQGNSA. The CDR3: CASRIDSHTGELFF. CDR3 DNA: TGTGCCAGCAGAATCGACAGCCACACCGGGGAGCTGTTTTTT.

This clonotype was seen a handful of times. This rearrangement joins TRBV10-3 to TRBJ2-7; D possibly corresponds to TRBD1 (5 bases). Germline V CDR1 and CDR2: ENHRY, SYGVKD. The CDR3 contains 14 residues. V shed 3 bases and J shed 3 bases, with 12 bases lying between them. This chain's CDR3 is CAISEGRGGYEQYF. Here the CDR3 DNA reads TGTGCCATCAGTGAAGGTAGGGGTGGCTACGAGCAGTACTTC.

The rearrangement links TRBV10-3 to TRBJ2-7; 9 bases line up with TRBD2. The CDR3 has 15 amino acids. The V segment lost 10 bases and the J segment 5 bases; nucleotides outside the gene matches: 15. Germline V gene data show CDR1 as ENHRY and CDR2 as SYGVKD. CDR3 bases: TGTGCCACCGCCGGAGGTAGCGGGAGAGGGAACGAGCAGTACTTC. This gives the protein CATAGGSGRGNEQYF.

CDR3 in DNA: TGTGCCAGCAGCTTAGTTCAGGAGAAGACCCAGTACTTC. It yields the protein CASSLVQEKTQYF. The rearrangement uses TRBV7-2 and TRBJ2-5; D remains ambiguous. V lost 1 base to trimming and J lost 6 bases, with 9 bases between them. There are 13 residues in the CDR3. CDR1 SGHTA and CDR2 FQGNSA come from the germline V gene.